This TCR beta chain was retrieved from a study of T-cell reconstitution after alpha-beta-depleted transplantation in children. Germline V gene data show CDR1 as LNHNV and CDR2 as YYDKDF (reference sequence). The CDR3 has 12 residues. About this clonotype: A clone one base away is much larger, so this may be a read error.

Construction of the TCRbeta library involved unique molecular identifiers. MiXCR was run by TCRdb on the PCR reads, yielding one entry per CDR3 protein. The sample consists of 200,000 to 250,000 distinct CDR3 sequences, around 9.9% of them appearing once. The source is a child under two years old with acute myeloid leukemia, due to receive a stem cell transplant. The chain links TRBV15 to TRBJ1-1, with D perhaps TRBD1 (5 bases). The sample was PBMCs, taken before TCRalphabeta/CD19-depleted stem cell transplant. The CDR3 here is CATSRLGGEASF. The CDR3 region has the DNA TGTGCCACCAGCAGGCTGGGGGGTGAAGCTTCCTTT.